There are a few counts of the clone carrying this T cell receptor (delta chain). Its antigen remains unknown. Sequences come from RNA converted to cDNA by reverse transcription. CDR3 amplicons came from multiplex PCR with pooled V-gene forward and constant-region reverse primers. TCRdb processed the multiplex PCR reads again with the CATT caller. The table lists roughly 56,000 delta-chain clones, more than 13% of them singletons, with 0.3% to 0.5% in the top ten. Thymocytes were sorted as CD3+ TCRVdelta1+ TCRVdelta2- after alphabeta T cell depletion. Vdelta1+ thymocyte sorts reached between about 98% and 99.6% purity. This entry belongs to a study of Vδ1+ human thymocytes. V shed 5 bases and J 4 bases; nucleotides not matched to a gene: 16. Germline loops: CDR1 TSWWSYY, CDR2 QGS. This CDR3 has 17 amino acids. General study points: About 20% of thymic delta-chain sequences were Vdelta2, with few Vdelta3, unlike blood Vdelta1+ controls. Thymic TRG and TRD repertoires appeared highly polyclonal, with Gaussian CDR3 length distributions.

What was sequenced was Vdelta1+ gamma-delta thymocytes from the thymus. The subset is: FACS-sorted CD3+ TCRalphabeta- TCRVdelta1+ TCRVdelta2- thymocytes. The chain carries TRDV1 and TRDJ1; 7 nucleotides line up with TRDD3. The receptor comes from a girl under three years old who had congenital heart surgery. The CDR3 sequence: CALGPSLGAPRGDKLIF. The CDR3 nucleotides are TGTGCTCTTGGGCCGTCCCTGGGGGCCCCCCGAGGCGATAAACTCATCTTT.